The following is a T cell receptor (beta chain) sequence with its context. This sample is part of a study of patients and donors after allogeneic stem cell transplantation. Trimming took 6 bases from V and 7 from J; bases not matched to a gene: 7. CDR3 size: 13 residues. TCRdb itself ran the RT-PCR reads through MiXCR, one entry per CDR3 protein. Of hundreds of thousands of distinct CDR3 sequences listed, roughly two fifths are singletons. The sequenced sample consisted of blood, either unsorted or a sorted T cell fraction (not recorded which). The rearrangement links TRBV12-3 or TRBV12-4 to TRBJ1-1; 8 nucleotides line up with TRBD1. This clonotype originated in a human donor who was either an allogeneic HSCT recipient or a stem cell or donor lymphocyte infusion donor (not recorded which). It is not recorded whose cells these are; they may come from a transplant donor. The CDR3 protein is CASRTDRGFEAFF. CDR3 nucleotides: TGTGCCAGCAGGACCGACAGGGGCTTTGAAGCTTTCTTT.